What follows are 8 T cell receptor beta chains derived from one specimen sequenced in a study of cytotoxic CD8 clonotypes in ibrutinib-treated CLL. The table came from immunoSEQ multiplex PCR; TCRdb's copy has only in-frame clones and leaves some out. The sample gives approximately 12,000 clones, 62% of which show up once; 25% is in the top ten. The sequences come from PBMCs, collected before ibrutinib treatment. All receptors derive from a human donor with chronic lymphocytic leukemia.

This clone was counted a few times. The CDR3 here is CSVRASRGYTF. In nucleotides, the CDR3 is TGCAGTGTACGCGCCTCCCGTGGCTACACCTTC. The genes are TRBV20-1 and TRBJ1-2; D uncertain. The V end was cut by 7 bases, the J end by 7 bases, with 13 bases between. The CDR3 contains 11 residues. Germline V CDR1 and CDR2: DFQATT, SNEGSKA (reference sequence).

This clone came up a few times. The genes are TRBV28 and TRBJ1-5; 7 positions agree with TRBD1. The junction had 3 bases not matched to a gene; V was cut back by 3 bases and J by 4 bases. This CDR3 spans 14 amino acids. The germline CDR1 and CDR2 sequences are MDHEN and SYDVKM. CDR3 amino acids: CASSLTGFNQPQHF. Written as DNA, the CDR3 is TGTGCCAGCAGTTTGACAGGGTTTAATCAGCCCCAGCATTTT.

J is TRBJ2-5 and V is TRBV9; D not certain. The germline CDR1 and CDR2 sequences are SGDLS and YYNGEE. The CDR3 is 14 amino acids. Between the trimmed V and J ends, which lost 0 bases and 2 bases, there was a span of 8 bases. The CDR3 spells CASSVGGLQETQYF. In nucleotides, the CDR3 is TGTGCCAGCAGCGTAGGTGGCTTGCAAGAGACCCAGTACTTC. The whole variable domain, remainder taken from reference TRBV9 and TRBJ2-5, is DSGVTQTPKHLITATGQRVTLRCSPRSGDLSVYWYQQSLDQGLQFLIQYYNGEERAKGNILERFSAQQFPDLHSELNLSSLELGDSALYFCASSVGGLQETQYFGPGTRLLVL.

The genes are TRBV7-9 and TRBJ1-4; no clear D gene. Trimming took 6 bases from V and 7 from J, leaving 15 bases between them. The CDR3 extends over 14 amino acids. Germline V gene lookup returns CDR1 SEHNR and CDR2 FQNEAQ (reference sequence). The CDR3 loop is CASSYQETGEKLFF. CDR3 nucleotides: TGTGCCAGCAGTTACCAGGAGACCGGTGAAAAACTGTTTTTT.

This clone has only a few counts. V and J are TRBV15 and TRBJ2-3; no firm D call. The CDR3 runs 13 residues. V was cut by 3 bases and J by 3 bases, with 7 bases left in between. CDR1 and CDR2 (germline): LNHNV, YYDKDF (reference sequence). The CDR3 DNA is TGTGCCACCAGCAGGTTGGGGACAGATACGCAGTATTTT. Translation gives CATSRLGTDTQYF.

Comments on this clone: The sample carries other DNA sequences with the same CDR3. The chain is built from TRBV27 and TRBJ2-7; TRBD1 might be the D (6 bases). Germline lookup yields CDR1 MNHEY and CDR2 SMNVEV (reference sequence). The CDR3 runs to 13 residues. V was shortened by 6 bases and J by 4 bases, with 13 bases between the two germline ends. CDR3 DNA sequence: TGTGCCAGCAGCCCCGGGACACTTTACGAGCAGTACTTC. Its translation is CASSPGTLYEQYF.

The chain is built from TRBV9 and TRBJ2-3; D not certain. The V and J ends lost 4 bases and 0 bases respectively, with 12 bases between them. The germline gives CDR1 SGDLS, CDR2 YYNGEE. The CDR3 consists of 15 residues. The CDR3 here is CASSSQPKSTDTQYF. As DNA, the CDR3 is TGTGCCAGCAGCTCTCAACCCAAAAGCACAGATACGCAGTATTTT.

The chain couples TRBV19 to TRBJ2-3; 9 bases match TRBD2. The germline gives CDR1 LNHDA, CDR2 SQIVND (reference sequence). This CDR3 spans 17 amino acids. J was trimmed by 2 bases and V by 3 bases; bases with no gene match: 9. This chain's CDR3 is CASSISLRGGATDTQYF. The CDR3 bases are TGTGCCAGTAGTATTAGCCTCCGCGGGGGGGCCACAGATACGCAGTATTTT.